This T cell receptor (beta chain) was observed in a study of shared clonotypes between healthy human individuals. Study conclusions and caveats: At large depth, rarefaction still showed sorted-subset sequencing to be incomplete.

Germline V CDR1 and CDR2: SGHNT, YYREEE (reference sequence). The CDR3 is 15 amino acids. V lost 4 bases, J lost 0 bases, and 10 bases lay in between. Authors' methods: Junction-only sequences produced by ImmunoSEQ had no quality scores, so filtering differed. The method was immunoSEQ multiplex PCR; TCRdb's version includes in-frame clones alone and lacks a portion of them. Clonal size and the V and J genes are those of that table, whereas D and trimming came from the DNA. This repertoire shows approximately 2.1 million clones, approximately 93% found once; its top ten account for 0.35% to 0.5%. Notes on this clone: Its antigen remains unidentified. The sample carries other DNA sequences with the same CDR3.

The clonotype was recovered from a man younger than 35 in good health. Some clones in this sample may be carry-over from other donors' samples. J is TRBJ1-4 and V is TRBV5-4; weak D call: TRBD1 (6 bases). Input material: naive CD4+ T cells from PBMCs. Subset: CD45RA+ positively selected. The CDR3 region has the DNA TGTGCCAGCAGCCCGGGGGGCTCAACTAATGAAAAACTGTTTTTT. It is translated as CASSPGGSTNEKLFF.